The clone carrying this T cell receptor beta chain was found a few times. This specimen comes from a study of blood T cell repertoires in COVID-19. Germline V gene data show CDR1 as SNHLY and CDR2 as FYNNEI. The CDR3 has 15 amino acids. J gave up 5 bases and V 5 bases, and 8 bases lay outside the gene matches. Data came from immunoSEQ multiplex PCR; TCRdb stores just in-frame clones and leaves some out. This table holds some 240,000 clones, about 80% found once. Sequencing used PBMCs or T cells enriched from blood (not recorded which). This clonotype was obtained from a man aged 50 to 60 who had recovered from COVID-19. V gene TRBV2 combines with J gene TRBJ1-4, with 7 bases fitting TRBD1. CDR3 sequence reads: CASSWMGQINEKLFF. The CDR3 nucleotides read TGTGCCAGCAGTTGGATGGGACAGATCAATGAAAAACTGTTTTTT.